Listed here are 17 T cell receptor beta chains from one sample, sequenced in a study of a mutant IDH1 vaccine in newly diagnosed glioma. These receptors have no known antigen. Sample time point: week 35, safety follow-up. Topical imiquimod accompanied each vaccine dose, which consisted of 300 ug of mutant IDH1 20-mer peptide. Data came from immunoSEQ multiplex PCR; TCRdb stores just in-frame clones and leaves some out. The sample has about 32,000 clones, 60% to 85% seen once. The material sequenced was PBMCs, taken from a glioma patient whose treatment included an IDH1 peptide vaccine. All receptors come from a woman between 25 and 40 years old with glioma. Some clones in this sample may be carry-over from other donors' samples.

This chain connects TRBV19 to TRBJ1-5; 7 bases are shared with TRBD1. The CDR3 consists of 15 residues. The germline gives CDR1 LNHDA, CDR2 SQIVND (reference sequence). The ends lost 5 bases at V and 0 bases at J; junction bases unmatched: 4. CDR3 coding DNA: TGTGCCAGTAGTGTCGGACAGGTTAGCAATCAGCCCCAGCATTTT. Protein sequence: CASSVGQVSNQPQHF.

V is TRBV7-9 and J is TRBJ2-1; the match to TRBD2 covers 8 bases. J lost 3 bases, V lost 5 bases, and 9 bases had no gene match. There are 16 residues in the CDR3. Per germline, CDR1 SEHNR and CDR2 FQNEAQ (reference sequence). The CDR3 loop is CASSQEPREDYNEQFF. CDR3 DNA sequence: TGTGCCAGCAGCCAGGAGCCGCGGGAGGACTACAATGAGCAGTTCTTC.

The CDR3 DNA follows: TGTGCCAGCAGTTTCAGCGGTAATCAGCCCCAGCATTTT. Its protein is CASSFSGNQPQHF. The V call is TRBV27, the J call TRBJ1-5; no firm D call. The CDR3 runs to 13 residues. Trimming took off 3 bases at V and 4 bases at J, with 7 bases between the two ends. Per the germline V gene, CDR1 is MNHEY and CDR2 is SMNVEV (reference sequence).

The gene calls are TRBV9 and TRBJ2-1; possible D gene TRBD2, 6 bases. The CDR3 has 16 residues. CDR1 is SGDLS, CDR2 YYNGEE, per germline. Trimming took 7 bases from V and 1 from J, leaving 18 bases between them. The CDR3 is CASPKPLASSYNEQFF. The CDR3, as DNA: TGTGCCAGCCCCAAGCCCCTAGCGAGTTCCTACAATGAGCAGTTCTTC.

The rearrangement links TRBV13 to TRBJ1-1; 8 positions match TRBD1. CDR1 and CDR2 from the germline V gene are PRHDT and FYEKMQ (reference sequence). The length of the CDR3 is 14 residues. The trim removed 5 bases at V and 11 bases at J, leaving 13 bases unmatched. For the CDR3, the DNA is TGTGCCAGCAGCCTGTACTACCACCAGGGGGCGGCTTTCTTT. Protein sequence: CASSLYYHQGAAFF. Using reference TRBV13 and TRBJ1-1 for the parts outside the CDR3, the full variable domain is AAGVIQSPRHLIKEKRETATLKCYPIPRHDTVYWYQQGPGQDPQFLISFYEKMQSDKGSIPDRFSAQQFSDYHSELNMSSLELGDSALYFCASSLYYHQGAAFFGQGTRLTVV.

V usage is TRBV10-3 and J usage is TRBJ2-1; 11 nucleotides agree with TRBD1. The CDR3 runs 15 residues. The V segment lost 7 bases and the J segment 2 bases; nucleotides outside the gene matches: 4. In germline, CDR1 is ENHRY, CDR2 SYGVKD. The CDR3 DNA follows: TGTGCCATCAACTCGGACAGGGGGCCCTACAATGAGCAGTTCTTC. This translates into CAINSDRGPYNEQFF.

The chain employs TRBV19 and TRBJ2-1, with 8 bases lining up with TRBD2. Unmatched junction bases numbered 7, after V lost 7 bases and J lost 2 bases. The CDR3 is made up of 15 amino acids. Per the germline V gene, CDR1 is LNHDA and CDR2 is SQIVND (reference sequence). The CDR3 here is CASNPSSGPYNEQFF. CDR3 coding DNA: TGTGCCAGTAACCCTTCTAGCGGGCCCTACAATGAGCAGTTCTTC.

DNA of the CDR3: TGTGCCAGCGGAGGGACAGGGGTCCAAGAGACCCAGTACTTC. It yields the protein CASGGTGVQETQYF. The V call is TRBV2, the J call TRBJ2-5; 10 positions agree with TRBD1. J was trimmed by 1 base and V by 8 bases; bases with no gene match: 4. Germline lookup yields CDR1 SNHLY and CDR2 FYNNEI. This CDR3 is built from 14 residues.

The CDR3: CASSQVDTGDTEAFF. As DNA, the CDR3 is TGCGCCAGCAGTCAGGTGGACACTGGGGACACTGAAGCTTTCTTT. V usage is TRBV4-1 and J usage is TRBJ1-1; a weak D match, TRBD1 (5 bases). The CDR3 contains 15 residues. Deletions cut 6 bases from V and 3 bases from J, with 17 bases between. Germline loops: CDR1 MGHRA, CDR2 YSYEKL.

This clone was seen only once. The chain recombines TRBV6-1 with TRBJ1-4; D ambiguous. CDR3 length equals 17 residues. Germline CDR1 is MNHNS and CDR2 is SASEGT. V lost 1 base to trimming and J lost 0 bases, with 12 bases between them. Written as DNA, the CDR3 is TGTGCCAGCAGTGAAGGGATGGGCTTTTCAACTAATGAAAAACTGTTTTTT. Translation: CASSEGMGFSTNEKLFF.

The V gene is TRBV27, the J gene TRBJ1-5, with D unclear. Germline CDR1 MNHEY, CDR2 SMNVEV (reference sequence). The germline V and J ends were trimmed by 2 bases and 4 bases, with 6 bases remaining between them. This CDR3 comprises 13 residues. CDR3 nucleotide sequence: TGTGCCAGCAGTTTAGGGGTAAATCAGCCCCAGCATTTT. Translated: CASSLGVNQPQHF.

The rearrangement uses TRBV7-6 and TRBJ1-4; unclear D gene. Looked up from germline, CDR1 is SGHVS and CDR2 is FNYEAQ. The V and J ends lost 10 bases and 0 bases respectively, with 15 bases between them. The CDR3 extends over 15 amino acids. The CDR3 protein is CATGSHDATNEKLFF. The DNA of the CDR3 is TGTGCCACCGGATCCCATGACGCAACTAATGAAAAACTGTTTTTT. Based on the CDR3 plus reference TRBV7-6 and TRBJ1-4, the full variable domain is GAGVSQSPRYKVTKRGQDVALRCDPISGHVSLYWYRQALGQGPEFLTYFNYEAQQDKSGLPNDRFSAERPEGSISTLTIQRTEQRDSAMYRCATGSHDATNEKLFFGSGTQLSVL.

This clone came up a few times. The V and J genes are TRBV30 and TRBJ2-2; possible D gene TRBD2, 6 bases. The germline V and J ends were trimmed by 0 bases and 5 bases, with 10 bases remaining between them. Germline V lookup: CDR1 GTSNPN, CDR2 SVGIG (reference sequence). The CDR3 contains 14 residues. The CDR3 DNA is TGTGCCTGGAGTGTAAAGGGAGGTACCGGGGAGCTGTTTTTT. Its translation is CAWSVKGGTGELFF.

The chain couples TRBV2 to TRBJ1-1; unclear D gene. CDR1 is SNHLY, CDR2 FYNNEI, per germline. The CDR3 consists of 11 residues. The V end was cut by 9 bases, the J end by 1 base, with 6 bases between. In DNA, the CDR3 is TGTGCCAGTCTCGGGAACACTGAAGCTTTCTTT. Protein product: CASLGNTEAFF.

V and J are TRBV4-1 and TRBJ2-1, with D unresolved. V lost 0 bases, J lost 11 bases, and 11 bases lay in between. CDR3 length: 13 amino acids. In germline, CDR1 is MGHRA, CDR2 YSYEKL. The CDR3 reads CASSQDNKRQQFF. The CDR3 DNA follows: TGCGCCAGCAGCCAAGATAATAAGCGACAGCAGTTCTTC.

The chain couples TRBV6-1 to TRBJ2-2, with TRBD1 as a possible D gene (5 bases). V shed 4 bases and J shed 0 bases, with 12 bases lying between them. Germline V gene lookup returns CDR1 MNHNS and CDR2 SASEGT. The CDR3 runs to 16 residues. CDR3 sequence: CASSGGPYANTGELFF. The CDR3 bases are TGTGCCAGCAGTGGGGGCCCCTACGCGAACACCGGGGAGCTGTTTTTT.

The J gene is TRBJ1-2, the V gene TRBV30, with D tentatively TRBD1 (6 bases). The V and J ends lost 0 bases and 4 bases respectively, with 24 bases between them. Germline loops: CDR1 GTSNPN, CDR2 SVGIG (reference sequence). The CDR3 has 18 amino acids. The DNA for the CDR3 is TGTGCCTGGAGTGTACCCCTTGACCCCTACAGGGACCTCTATGGCTACACCTTC. This sequence encodes CAWSVPLDPYRDLYGYTF.